The 21 T cell receptor beta chains in this list originate from one sample, sequenced in a study of T cell responses to AZD1222 COVID-19 vaccine. The protocol was immunoSEQ multiplex PCR, while the TCRdb copy is restricted to in-frame clones and leaves out a portion. This table has 90,000 to 100,000 clones, about nine tenths appearing once. The sample consisted of peripheral blood, taken 28 days after the second AZD1222 dose. All receptors derive from an adult who received the AZD1222 COVID-19 vaccine.

The chain employs TRBV29-1 and TRBJ1-2; no firm D call. Germline loops: CDR1 SQVTM, CDR2 ANQGSEA. Between the trimmed V and J ends, which lost 6 bases and 4 bases, there was a span of 15 bases. There are 13 residues in the CDR3. In DNA, the CDR3 is TGCAGCGTGTTCACAGACATTCCCTATGGCTACACCTTC. Translating it yields CSVFTDIPYGYTF.

The chain employs TRBV2 and TRBJ2-1, with 9 bases fitting TRBD2. The CDR3 loop spans 15 amino acids. Germline CDR1 reads SNHLY; CDR2 reads FYNNEI. Trimming cost V 5 bases and J 7 bases; bases outside gene matches: 9. DNA for the CDR3: TGTGCCAGCAGTCGTCCCGGACTAGCGTGGAATGAGCAGTTCTTC. Translation gives CASSRPGLAWNEQFF. The full variable domain, rest sourced from reference TRBV2 and TRBJ2-1, is EPEVTQTPSHQVTQMGQEVILRCVPISNHLYFYWYRQILGQKVEFLVSFYNNEISEKSEIFDDQFSVERPDGSNFTLKIRSTKLEDSAMYFCASSRPGLAWNEQFFGPGTRLTVL.

The rearrangement uses TRBV9 and TRBJ2-7, with D perhaps being TRBD1 or TRBD2 (6 bases each). The ends were cut back, 0 bases at V and 9 bases at J, with 10 bases in the middle. Germline loops: CDR1 SGDLS, CDR2 YYNGEE. The CDR3 has 12 amino acids. The CDR3 region is CASSVVGGSQYF. The CDR3 DNA follows: TGTGCCAGCAGCGTAGTAGGGGGGTCGCAGTACTTC.

The chain uses TRBV5-1 and TRBJ1-6; D may be TRBD1 (6 bases). The CDR3 totals 15 residues. The germline gives CDR1 SGHRS, CDR2 YFSETQ. V was clipped by 4 bases and J by 7 bases, with 15 bases between them. CDR3 sequence: CASSPGGARNSPLHF. The CDR3 nucleotides read TGCGCCAGCAGCCCGGGGGGGGCGAGGAATTCACCCCTCCACTTT.

The rearrangement uses TRBV7-3 and TRBJ2-1, with 9 bases that match TRBD2. The J segment lost 7 bases and the V segment lost 3 bases, leaving 4 bases of the junction unmatched. Looked up from germline, CDR1 is SGHTA and CDR2 is FQGTGA. CDR3 length: 14 residues. For the CDR3, the DNA is TGTGCCAGCAGCTTGGTAGCGGGAGTGAATGAGCAGTTCTTC. Protein sequence: CASSLVAGVNEQFF. The variable domain in full, completed from reference TRBV7-3 and TRBJ2-1, reads GAGVSQTPSNKVTEKGKYVELRCDPISGHTALYWYRQSLGQGPEFLIYFQGTGAADDSGLPNDRFFAVRPEGSVSTLKIQRTERGDSAVYLCASSLVAGVNEQFFGPGTRLTVL.

The rearrangement links TRBV7-9 to TRBJ1-4; D gene ambiguous. The germline V gene encodes CDR1 SEHNR and CDR2 FQNEAQ (reference sequence). Deletions cut 4 bases from V and 13 bases from J, with 16 bases between. The CDR3 covers 13 residues. In DNA form, the CDR3 reads TGTGCCAGCAGCTCGTTTGTTCCTAAGGGACTGTTTTTT. Translating gives CASSSFVPKGLFF. The full variable domain, in which reference TRBV7-9 and TRBJ1-4 provide the parts outside the CDR3, is DTGVSQNPRHKITKRGQNVTFRCDPISEHNRLYWYRQTLGQGPEFLTYFQNEAQLEKSRLLSDRFSAERPKGSFSTLEIQRTEQGDSAMYLCASSSFVPKGLFFGSGTQLSVL.

V usage is TRBV12-3 or TRBV12-4 and J usage is TRBJ1-1; D is unclear. With 7 bases removed from V and 4 bases from J, the gap between germline ends came to 13 bases. This CDR3 is 13 amino acids long. The CDR3 loop is CASTSDWGTEAFF. In nucleotides, the CDR3 is TGTGCCAGCACTTCCGATTGGGGCACTGAAGCTTTCTTT.

This chain links TRBV28 with TRBJ2-1, with a possible D match to TRBD2 (5 bases). Germline values: CDR1 MDHEN, CDR2 SYDVKM. The V gene lost 5 bases and the J gene lost 8 bases, with 22 bases spanning the gap. The CDR3 covers 16 residues. CDR3 amino acids: CASSPPRGSRYDEQFF. For the CDR3, the DNA is TGTGCCAGCAGTCCCCCCCGGGGTAGCCGTTACGATGAGCAGTTCTTC.

The CDR3 reads CASRLDSTDYNEQFF. In nucleotides, the CDR3 is TGCGCCAGCAGACTCGACAGCACTGACTACAATGAGCAGTTCTTC. The V and J genes are TRBV5-1 and TRBJ2-1; maybe TRBD1 (5 bases). Germline CDR1 reads SGHRS; CDR2 reads YFSETQ. The V end lost 5 bases, the J end lost 3 bases, and 15 bases lay between the germline ends. This CDR3 has 15 residues.

V usage is TRBV6-1 and J usage is TRBJ2-7, with 8 nucleotides matching TRBD2. With V trimmed by 1 base and J by 0 bases, 2 bases remained unmatched. The CDR3 extends over 15 amino acids. Germline V gene sequence: CDR1 MNHNS, CDR2 SASEGT. The CDR3 region is CASSEGLASSYEQYF. CDR3 in DNA: TGTGCCAGCAGTGAAGGACTAGCGAGCTCCTACGAGCAGTACTTC.

This clone was detected only once. For the CDR3, the DNA is TGTGCCTGGAGTGTACTAGCGGGACGGTACGAGCAGTACTTC. Protein sequence: CAWSVLAGRYEQYF. This chain joins TRBV30 and TRBJ2-7, with 10 bases aligning to TRBD2. The CDR3 contains 14 residues. J was trimmed by 4 bases and V by 0 bases; bases with no gene match: 3. The germline V gene encodes CDR1 GTSNPN and CDR2 SVGIG (reference sequence).

The chain joins TRBV29-1 to TRBJ1-4; the match to TRBD1 covers 8 bases. The CDR3 covers 14 residues. The V gene's germline CDR1 is SQVTM and CDR2 ANQGSEA. V was pared by 3 bases and J by 6 bases, with 6 bases of the junction left unmatched. The CDR3 bases are TGCAGCGTTGAGCAAGCAGGGGGCGATGAAAAACTGTTTTTT. Protein sequence: CSVEQAGGDEKLFF.

V gene TRBV18 combines with J gene TRBJ1-2, with 10 bases matching TRBD1. This CDR3 has 16 amino acids. The trim removed 4 bases at V and 2 bases at J, leaving 7 bases unmatched. Per germline, CDR1 KGHSH and CDR2 LQKENI. The CDR3 loop reads CASSRTTGGGNYGYTF. The CDR3 nucleotides are TGTGCCAGCTCACGGACGACAGGGGGCGGGAACTATGGCTACACCTTC.

The V and J genes are TRBV29-1 and TRBJ2-5, with D possibly TRBD2 on 6 matching bases. CDR3 length: 15 residues. CDR1 and CDR2 from the germline V gene are SQVTM and ANQGSEA. V was shortened by 3 bases and J by 1 base, with 15 bases between the two germline ends. The CDR3 DNA follows: TGCAGCGTTGAGGGTTTTCTCGGGAGCCAAGAGACCCAGTACTTC. Its protein is CSVEGFLGSQETQYF.

In its sample, this clone was seen once. This chain uses TRBV6-1 with TRBJ1-1; possible D gene TRBD1, 6 bases. The V end lost 2 bases, the J end lost 1 base, and 14 bases lay between the germline ends. Germline assignment: CDR1 MNHNS and CDR2 SASEGT. This CDR3 comprises 16 residues. CDR3 sequence reads: CASSEFSGGANTEAFF. CDR3 sequence (DNA): TGTGCCAGCAGTGAATTCTCCGGGGGGGCGAACACTGAAGCTTTCTTT.

The chain is built from TRBV6-5 and TRBJ1-2, with 7 bases lining up with TRBD1. This CDR3 region has 13 residues. CDR1 is MNHEY, CDR2 SVGAGI, per germline. The V segment lost 6 bases and the J segment 4 bases; nucleotides outside the gene matches: 5. CDR3 region: CASSQQGTYGYTF. Written as DNA, the CDR3 is TGTGCCAGCAGCCAACAGGGGACCTATGGCTACACCTTC.

This chain uses TRBV11-2 with TRBJ1-2; D ambiguous. V was trimmed by 1 base and J by 6 bases, leaving 9 bases between them. The germline V gene encodes CDR1 SGHAT and CDR2 FQNNGV. The CDR3 has 13 amino acids. CDR3 protein: CASSLVAVDGYTF. CDR3 bases: TGTGCCAGCAGCTTAGTGGCAGTTGATGGCTACACCTTC.

J is TRBJ1-1 and V is TRBV7-2, with 11 bases fitting TRBD1. Trimming took 4 bases from V and 4 from J; bases not matched to a gene: 5. This CDR3 comprises 15 residues. Germline V gene lookup returns CDR1 SGHTA and CDR2 FQGNSA. The CDR3, as DNA: TGTGCCAGCAGCTCCGGGACAGGGGGTAGCACTGAAGCTTTCTTT. Its protein is CASSSGTGGSTEAFF. Filled out from reference TRBV7-2 and TRBJ1-1, the complete variable domain reads GAGVSQSPSNKVTEKGKDVELRCDPISGHTALYWYRQSLGQGLEFLIYFQGNSAPDKSGLPSDRFSAERTGGSVSTLTIQRTQQEDSAVYLCASSSGTGGSTEAFFGQGTRLTVV.

Only a few counts were recorded for this clone. The rearrangement uses TRBV11-2 and TRBJ2-1, with 10 bases aligning to TRBD2. V shed 5 bases, J shed 2 bases, and the junction held 6 bases outside the gene matches. CDR1 and CDR2 from the germline V gene are SGHAT and FQNNGV. CDR3 length: 16 residues. Here the CDR3 reads CASSPRGLAAYNEQFF. The DNA of the CDR3 is TGTGCCAGCAGCCCGCGAGGACTAGCGGCCTACAATGAGCAGTTCTTC.

The rearrangement uses TRBV19 and TRBJ1-5; D is perhaps TRBD1 (5 bases). Trimming left V 3 bases short and J 5 bases short, with 20 bases between. CDR3 length: 17 amino acids. Germline values: CDR1 LNHDA, CDR2 SQIVND (reference sequence). The DNA for the CDR3 is TGTGCCAGTAGTATCACGTCGGGGGTTGGAAAGTATCAGCCCCAGCATTTT. It is translated as CASSITSGVGKYQPQHF. Full variable domain (rest looked up from reference TRBV19 and TRBJ1-5): DGGITQSPKYLFRKEGQNVTLSCEQNLNHDAMYWYRQDPGQGLRLIYYSQIVNDFQKGDIAEGYSVSREKKESFPLTVTSAQKNPTAFYLCASSITSGVGKYQPQHFGDGTRLSIL.

This clone was seen only once. The chain couples TRBV2 to TRBJ1-2; D is undetermined. CDR1 is SNHLY and CDR2 is FYNNEI in the germline V gene. The length of the CDR3 is 12 residues. V dropped 2 bases and J dropped 6 bases, with 7 bases sitting between them. CDR3 sequence: CASSELLHGYTF. In nucleotides, the CDR3 is TGTGCCAGCAGTGAACTTCTGCATGGCTACACCTTC.